This passage covers 6 T cell receptor beta chains from one sample sequenced in a study of blood T cell repertoires in COVID-19. TCRdb keeps only in-frame clones here, not all; method: immunoSEQ multiplex PCR. Of tens of thousands of clones listed, 88% were seen once; the top ten hold 1.5% to 2.5%. Sequences were obtained from peripheral blood. Source of these receptors: a woman at least 80 years old with active or convalescent COVID-19.

This clone has more than one count but fewer than ten. The V call is TRBV5-6, the J call TRBJ1-2, with TRBD1 matching 8 bases. The V gene end was trimmed by 4 bases and the J gene end by 10 bases; junction bases not matched to a gene: 6. This CDR3 region has 12 residues. The germline V gene has CDR1 SGHDT and CDR2 YYEEEE. The CDR3, as DNA: TGTGCCAGCAGCCCTGGACAGGGCGTCTACACCTTC. Protein: CASSPGQGVYTF.

The chain uses TRBV7-2 and TRBJ2-1; D is unclear. V was pared by 5 bases and J by 0 bases, with 11 bases between. CDR3 length: 15 residues. CDR1 and CDR2 (germline): SGHTA, FQGNSA. The CDR3: CASSAGSDSYNEQFF. CDR3 bases: TGTGCCAGCAGCGCAGGTTCGGACTCCTACAATGAGCAGTTCTTC.

The CDR3 DNA is TGTGCCAGCAGTGCAGGGAATCAGCCCCAGCATTTT. It translates to CASSAGNQPQHF. The rearrangement links TRBV2 to TRBJ1-5; the D gene is possibly TRBD1 (5 bases). Trimming took 4 bases from V and 4 from J, leaving 5 bases between them. Looked up from germline, CDR1 is SNHLY and CDR2 is FYNNEI. CDR3 size: 12 residues.

The gene calls are TRBV10-1 and TRBJ2-7; 8 nucleotides align to TRBD1. V lost 6 bases, J lost 4 bases, and 14 bases stayed unmatched. Germline CDR1 is WNHNN and CDR2 is SYGVQD (reference sequence). The CDR3 covers 16 residues. This chain's CDR3 is CASSPGGNRGVYEQYF. As DNA, the CDR3 is TGCGCCAGCAGCCCCGGAGGCAACAGGGGGGTGTACGAGCAGTACTTC.

The chain uses TRBV3-1 (or the pseudogene TRBV3-2) and TRBJ1-1; possible D gene TRBD1, 6 bases. V lost 7 bases and J 6 bases, leaving 15 bases between the germline ends. Germline-derived CDR1 and CDR2 are LGHDT and YNNKEL (reference sequence). The CDR3 runs to 13 residues. The CDR3 protein is CASTGTPYSEAFF. Here the CDR3 DNA reads TGTGCCAGCACGGGGACACCCTATTCTGAAGCTTTCTTT.

The chain is built from TRBV4-2 and TRBJ2-2; no definite D call. V lost 0 bases, J lost 1 base, and 6 bases lay in between. CDR1 and CDR2 from the germline V gene are LGHNA and YNFKEQ. This CDR3 has 15 residues. The CDR3 spells CASSQELVNTGELFF. In DNA, the CDR3 is TGTGCCAGCAGCCAAGAATTAGTGAACACCGGGGAGCTGTTTTTT.